This entry features one T cell receptor beta chain sequence. The antigen is not known. TCRdb's table, derived via immunoSEQ multiplex PCR, lists solely in-frame clones and lacks some. Here the sample spans roughly 4,000 clones, roughly 75% being singletons. The source of the sample is a study of T cells in tumors after PD-1 blockade. Study-level information: Patients received pembrolizumab 200 mg every 3 weeks or cemiplimab 350 mg every 2 weeks.

Study-wide points: Expanded exhausted CD8+ clones after therapy were mostly novel clonotypes.

This specimen consisted of tumor tissue, obtained before anti-PD-1 treatment. The TCR comes from a human donor with basal cell carcinoma.

CDR3 nucleotide sequence: TGTGCCAGCAGCGGCGAGGTGAACACCGGGGAGCTGTTTTTT. The encoded protein is CASSGEVNTGELFF. The chain has TRBV11-3 and TRBJ2-2; no firm D call. CDR1 is SGHNT and CDR2 is YENEEA in the germline V gene. The CDR3 runs to 14 residues. Trimming removed 5 bases at V and 1 base at J, with 8 bases between. The variable domain in full, completed from reference TRBV11-3 and TRBJ2-2, reads EAGVVQSPRYKIIEKKQPVAFWCNPISGHNTLYWYLQNLGQGPELLIRYENEEAVDDSQLPKDRFSAERLKGVDSTLKIQPAELGDSAVYLCASSGEVNTGELFFGEGSRLTVL.